This T cell receptor (beta chain) was profiled in a study of Graves' ophthalmopathy and Graves' hyperthyroidism. Study conclusions and caveats: Predictions made by the model for ophthalmopathy progression reached approximately 70% sensitivity and around 73% specificity. Blood also held most thyroid clonotypes expanded above 0.001 frequency.

Certain patients, namely those with other autoimmune diseases, uncontrolled infections, pregnancy or lactation, were excluded. Physicians reached a diagnosis by relying on clinical symptoms, serum thyroxine, TRAb, thyroid ultrasound and orbital computed tomography. Beta-chain TCR CDR3 regions were amplified from RNA transcripts. Second-round multiplex PCR came after first-round RT-PCR with HTBI primers. MiXCR, applied by TCRdb to the multiplex PCR reads, yields one record per CDR3 protein. The sample comprises 600,000 to 700,000 distinct CDR3 sequences, about 40% of which are singletons, and around 3.3% rests with the top ten. The sample holds many counts of this clonotype. Antigen unknown. Trimming removed 3 bases from V and 2 bases from J, with 17 bases in between. CDR1 and CDR2 from the germline V gene are LNHDA and SQIVND (reference sequence). This CDR3 has 17 residues.

The clonotype comes from an adult man with Graves' ophthalmopathy. The sequenced sample consisted of peripheral blood. The gene calls are TRBV19 and TRBJ1-5; D is uncertain. The CDR3 nucleotides are TGTGCCAGTAGTATCCAGATCCAGCCCTTTCGCAATCAGCCCCAGCATTTT. This gives the protein CASSIQIQPFRNQPQHF.